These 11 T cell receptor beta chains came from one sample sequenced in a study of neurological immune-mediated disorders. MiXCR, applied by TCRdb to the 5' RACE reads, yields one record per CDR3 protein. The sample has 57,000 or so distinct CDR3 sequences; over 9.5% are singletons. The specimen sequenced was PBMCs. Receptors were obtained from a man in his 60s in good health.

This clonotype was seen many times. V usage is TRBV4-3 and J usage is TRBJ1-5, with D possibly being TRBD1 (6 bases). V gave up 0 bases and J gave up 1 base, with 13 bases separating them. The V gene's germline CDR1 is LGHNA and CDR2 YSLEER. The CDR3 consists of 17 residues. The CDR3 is CASSQDRTGYSNQPQHF. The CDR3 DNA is TGCGCCAGCAGCCAAGATCGAACAGGGTACAGCAATCAGCCCCAGCATTTT.

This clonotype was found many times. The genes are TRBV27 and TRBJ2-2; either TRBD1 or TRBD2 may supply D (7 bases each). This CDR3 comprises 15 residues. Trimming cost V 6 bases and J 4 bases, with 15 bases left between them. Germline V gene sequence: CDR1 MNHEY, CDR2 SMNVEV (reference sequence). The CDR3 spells CASRPGGGRTGELFF. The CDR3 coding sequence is TGTGCCAGCAGACCAGGGGGGGGGCGCACCGGGGAGCTGTTTTTT.

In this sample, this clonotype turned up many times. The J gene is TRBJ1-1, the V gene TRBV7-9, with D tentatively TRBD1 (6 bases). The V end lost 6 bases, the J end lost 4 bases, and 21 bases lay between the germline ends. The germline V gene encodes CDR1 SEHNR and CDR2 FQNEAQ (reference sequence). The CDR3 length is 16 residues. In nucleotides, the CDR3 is TGTGCCAGCAGAATTACGACGCGGGGGGCCGGCACTGAAGCTTTCTTT. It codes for CASRITTRGAGTEAFF.

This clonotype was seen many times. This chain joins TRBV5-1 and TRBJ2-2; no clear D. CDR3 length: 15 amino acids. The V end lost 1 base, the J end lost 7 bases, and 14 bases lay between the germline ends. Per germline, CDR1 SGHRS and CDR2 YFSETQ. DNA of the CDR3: TGCGCCAGCAGCTTGCAGGCCAGGTCTAACGGGGAGCTGTTTTTT. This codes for CASSLQARSNGELFF.

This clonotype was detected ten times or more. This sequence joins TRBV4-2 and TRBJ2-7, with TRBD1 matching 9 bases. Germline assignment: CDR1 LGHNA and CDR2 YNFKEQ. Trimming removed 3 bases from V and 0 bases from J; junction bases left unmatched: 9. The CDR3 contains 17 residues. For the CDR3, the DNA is TGTGCCAGCAGCCATACTACTCCGGGACAGGGCTCCTACGAGCAGTACTTC. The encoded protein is CASSHTTPGQGSYEQYF.

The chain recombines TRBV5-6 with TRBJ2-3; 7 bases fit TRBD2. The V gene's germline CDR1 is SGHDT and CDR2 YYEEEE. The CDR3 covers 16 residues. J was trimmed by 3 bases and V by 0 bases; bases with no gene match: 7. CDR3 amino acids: CASSLVWGGITDTQYF. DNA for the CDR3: TGTGCCAGCAGCTTGGTTTGGGGGGGGATAACAGATACGCAGTATTTT.

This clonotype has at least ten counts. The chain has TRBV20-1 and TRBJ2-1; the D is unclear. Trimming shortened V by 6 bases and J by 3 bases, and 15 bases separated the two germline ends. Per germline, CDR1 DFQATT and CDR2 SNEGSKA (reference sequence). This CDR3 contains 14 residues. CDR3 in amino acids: CSATVPLFYNEQFF. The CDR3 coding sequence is TGCAGTGCAACGGTTCCGCTGTTCTACAATGAGCAGTTCTTC.

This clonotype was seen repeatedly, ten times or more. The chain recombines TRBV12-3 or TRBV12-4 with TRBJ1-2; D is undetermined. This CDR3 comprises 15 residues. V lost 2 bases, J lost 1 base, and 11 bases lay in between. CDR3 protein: CASSLNDLVNYGYTF. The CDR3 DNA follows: TGTGCCAGCAGTTTAAACGACCTCGTTAACTATGGCTACACCTTC.

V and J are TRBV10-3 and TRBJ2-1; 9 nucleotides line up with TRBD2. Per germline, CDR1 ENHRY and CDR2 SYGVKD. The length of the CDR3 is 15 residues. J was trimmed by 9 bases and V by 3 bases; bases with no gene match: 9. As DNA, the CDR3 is TGTGCCATCAGTGATGGTCTAGCGGGACCAGGTGAGCAGTTCTTC. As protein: CAISDGLAGPGEQFF.

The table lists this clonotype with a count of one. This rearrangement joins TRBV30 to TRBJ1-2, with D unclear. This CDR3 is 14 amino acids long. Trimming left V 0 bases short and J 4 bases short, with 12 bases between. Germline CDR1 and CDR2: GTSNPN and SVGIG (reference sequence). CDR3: CAWSVQKGGYGYTF. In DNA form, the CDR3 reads TGTGCCTGGAGTGTACAGAAGGGCGGCTATGGCTACACCTTC.

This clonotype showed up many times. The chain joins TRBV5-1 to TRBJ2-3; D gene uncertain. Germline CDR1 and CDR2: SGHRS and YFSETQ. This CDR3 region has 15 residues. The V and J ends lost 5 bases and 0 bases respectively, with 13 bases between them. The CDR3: CASRPDTTSTDTQYF. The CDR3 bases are TGCGCCAGCAGACCCGACACAACTAGCACAGATACGCAGTATTTT.